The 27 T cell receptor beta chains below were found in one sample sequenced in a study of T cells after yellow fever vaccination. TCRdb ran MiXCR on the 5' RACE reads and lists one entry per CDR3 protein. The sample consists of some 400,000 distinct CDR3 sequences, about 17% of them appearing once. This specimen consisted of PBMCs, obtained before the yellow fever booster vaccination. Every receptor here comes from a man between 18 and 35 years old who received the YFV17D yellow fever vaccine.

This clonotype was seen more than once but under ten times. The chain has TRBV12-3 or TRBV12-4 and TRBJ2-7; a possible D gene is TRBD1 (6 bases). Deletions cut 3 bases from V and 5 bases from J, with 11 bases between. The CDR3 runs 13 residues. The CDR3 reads CASSFVGQHEQYV. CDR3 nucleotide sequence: TGTGCCAGCAGTTTCGTCGGACAGCACGAGCAGTACGTC.

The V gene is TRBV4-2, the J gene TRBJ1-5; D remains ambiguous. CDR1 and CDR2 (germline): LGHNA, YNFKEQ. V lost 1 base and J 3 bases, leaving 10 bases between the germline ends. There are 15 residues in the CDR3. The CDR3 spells CASSQVSAPNQPQHF. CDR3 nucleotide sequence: TGTGCCAGCAGCCAAGTGAGCGCCCCCAATCAGCCCCAGCATTTT.

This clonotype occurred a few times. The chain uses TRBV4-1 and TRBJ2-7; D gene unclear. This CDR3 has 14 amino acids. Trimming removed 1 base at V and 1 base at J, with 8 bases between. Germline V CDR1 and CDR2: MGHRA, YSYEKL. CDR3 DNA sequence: TGCGCCAGCAGCCAAGCCATACTTTCCTACGAGCAGTACTTC. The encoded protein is CASSQAILSYEQYF.

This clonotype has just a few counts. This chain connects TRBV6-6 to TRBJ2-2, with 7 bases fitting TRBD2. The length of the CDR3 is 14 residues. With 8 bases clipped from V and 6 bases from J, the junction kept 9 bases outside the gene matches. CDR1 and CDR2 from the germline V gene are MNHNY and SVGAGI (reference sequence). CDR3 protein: CASVGAGPSGELFF. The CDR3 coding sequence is TGTGCCAGCGTGGGAGCGGGGCCTTCCGGGGAGCTGTTTTTT.

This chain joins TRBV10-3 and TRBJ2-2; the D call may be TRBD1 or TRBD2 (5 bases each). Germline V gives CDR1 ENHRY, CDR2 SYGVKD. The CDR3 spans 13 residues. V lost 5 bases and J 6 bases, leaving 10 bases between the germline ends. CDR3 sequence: CAISQGAAGELFF. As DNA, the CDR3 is TGTGCCATCAGTCAGGGAGCGGCCGGGGAGCTGTTTTTT.

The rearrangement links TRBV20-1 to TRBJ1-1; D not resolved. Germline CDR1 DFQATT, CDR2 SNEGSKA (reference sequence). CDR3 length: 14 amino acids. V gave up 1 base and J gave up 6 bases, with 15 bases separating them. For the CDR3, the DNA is TGCAGTGCTAGAGTAAGGGCCCGCGGCCCTGAAGCTTTCTTT. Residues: CSARVRARGPEAFF.

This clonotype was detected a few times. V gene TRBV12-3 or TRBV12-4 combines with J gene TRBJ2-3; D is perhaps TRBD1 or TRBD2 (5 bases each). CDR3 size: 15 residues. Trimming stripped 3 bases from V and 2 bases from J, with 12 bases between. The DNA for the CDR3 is TGTGCCAGCAGTTTCCCCGGGACCACCACAGATACGCAGTATTTT. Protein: CASSFPGTTTDTQYF.

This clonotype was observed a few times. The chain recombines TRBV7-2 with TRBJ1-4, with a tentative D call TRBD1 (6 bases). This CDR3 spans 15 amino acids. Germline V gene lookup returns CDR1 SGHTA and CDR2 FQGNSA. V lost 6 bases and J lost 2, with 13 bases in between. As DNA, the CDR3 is TGTGCCAGCAGGCTTGGACAGACGACTAATGAAAAACTGTTTTTT. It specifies CASRLGQTTNEKLFF.

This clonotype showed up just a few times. The CDR3 spells CSASLGTGNTEAFF. CDR3 coding DNA: TGCAGTGCTAGTCTTGGAACAGGGAACACTGAAGCTTTCTTT. The chain couples TRBV20-1 to TRBJ1-1; the D gene is possibly TRBD1 (5 bases). The V gene's germline CDR1 is DFQATT and CDR2 SNEGSKA (reference sequence). This CDR3 is built from 14 residues. Trimming took off 3 bases at V and 1 base at J, with 12 bases between the two ends.

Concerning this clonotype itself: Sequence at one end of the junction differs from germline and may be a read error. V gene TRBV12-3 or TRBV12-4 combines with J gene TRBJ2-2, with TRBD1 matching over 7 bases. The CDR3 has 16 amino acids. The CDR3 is CASSQQGRSKTGELFF. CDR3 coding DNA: TGTGCCAGCAGCCAACAGGGGCGTTCGAAGACCGGGGAGCTGTTTTTT.

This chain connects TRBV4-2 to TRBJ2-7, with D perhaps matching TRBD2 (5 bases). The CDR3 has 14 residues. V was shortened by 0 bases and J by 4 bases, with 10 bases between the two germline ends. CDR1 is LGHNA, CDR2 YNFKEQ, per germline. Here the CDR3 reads CASSQDQRLYEQYF. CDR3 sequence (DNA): TGTGCCAGCAGCCAAGATCAGCGGTTGTACGAGCAGTACTTC.

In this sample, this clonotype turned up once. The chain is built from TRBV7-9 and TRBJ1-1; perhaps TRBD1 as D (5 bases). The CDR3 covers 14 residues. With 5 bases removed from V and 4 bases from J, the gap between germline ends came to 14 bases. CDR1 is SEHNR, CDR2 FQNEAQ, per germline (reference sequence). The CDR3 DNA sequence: TGTGCCAGCAGCCCGGAGGGGCTCGGCACTGAAGCTTTCTTT. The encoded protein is CASSPEGLGTEAFF. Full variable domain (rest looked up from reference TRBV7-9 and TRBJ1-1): DTGVSQNPRHKITKRGQNVTFRCDPISEHNRLYWYRQTLGQGPEFLTYFQNEAQLEKSRLLSDRFSAERPKGSFSTLEIQRTEQGDSAMYLCASSPEGLGTEAFFGQGTRLTVV.

Here the CDR3 reads CASSSGDFLGEQYV. The CDR3 coding sequence is TGCGCCAGCAGCTCGGGGGACTTCCTCGGCGAGCAGTACGTC. The chain employs TRBV5-1 and TRBJ2-7; TRBD2 might be the D (6 bases). The CDR3 covers 14 residues. The ends were cut back, 3 bases at V and 6 bases at J, with 16 bases in the middle. Looked up from germline, CDR1 is SGHRS and CDR2 is YFSETQ.

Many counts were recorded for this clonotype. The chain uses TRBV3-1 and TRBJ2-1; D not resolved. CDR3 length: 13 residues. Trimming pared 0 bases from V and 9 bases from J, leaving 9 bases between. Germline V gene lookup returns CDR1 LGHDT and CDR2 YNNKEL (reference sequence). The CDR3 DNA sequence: TGTGCCAGCAGCCAAGATACACGGACTGAGCAGTTCTTC. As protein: CASSQDTRTEQFF.

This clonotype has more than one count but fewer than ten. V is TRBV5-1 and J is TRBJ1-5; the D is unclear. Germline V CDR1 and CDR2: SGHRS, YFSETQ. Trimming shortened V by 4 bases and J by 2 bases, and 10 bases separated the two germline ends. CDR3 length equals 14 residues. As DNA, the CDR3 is TGCGCCAGCAGCCCGCGAAGTCGCAATCAGCCCCAGCATTTT. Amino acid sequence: CASSPRSRNQPQHF.

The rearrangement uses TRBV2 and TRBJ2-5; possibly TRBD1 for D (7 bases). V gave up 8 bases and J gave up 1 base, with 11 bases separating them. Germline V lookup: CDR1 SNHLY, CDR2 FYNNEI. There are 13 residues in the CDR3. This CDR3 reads CASARGVQETQYF. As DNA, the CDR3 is TGTGCCAGCGCCAGGGGGGTCCAAGAGACCCAGTACTTC.

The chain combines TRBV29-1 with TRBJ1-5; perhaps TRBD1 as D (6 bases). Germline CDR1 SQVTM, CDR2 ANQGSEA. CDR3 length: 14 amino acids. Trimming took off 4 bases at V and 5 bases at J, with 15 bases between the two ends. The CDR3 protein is CSVVLGGGHQPQHF. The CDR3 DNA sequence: TGCAGCGTTGTATTAGGGGGGGGTCATCAGCCCCAGCATTTT.

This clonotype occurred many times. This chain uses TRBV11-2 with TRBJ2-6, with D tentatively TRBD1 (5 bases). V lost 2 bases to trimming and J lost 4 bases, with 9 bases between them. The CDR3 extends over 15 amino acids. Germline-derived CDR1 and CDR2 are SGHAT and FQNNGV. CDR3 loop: CASSLSGAGANVLTF. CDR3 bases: TGTGCCAGCAGCTTATCTGGGGCAGGGGCCAACGTCCTGACTTTC.

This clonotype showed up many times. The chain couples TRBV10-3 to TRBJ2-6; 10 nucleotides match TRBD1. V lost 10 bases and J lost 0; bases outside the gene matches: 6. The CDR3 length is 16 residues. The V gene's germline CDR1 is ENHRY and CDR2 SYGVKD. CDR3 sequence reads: CANSGTGVSGANVLTF. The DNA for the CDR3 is TGTGCCAATTCCGGGACAGGGGTCTCTGGGGCCAACGTCCTGACTTTC.

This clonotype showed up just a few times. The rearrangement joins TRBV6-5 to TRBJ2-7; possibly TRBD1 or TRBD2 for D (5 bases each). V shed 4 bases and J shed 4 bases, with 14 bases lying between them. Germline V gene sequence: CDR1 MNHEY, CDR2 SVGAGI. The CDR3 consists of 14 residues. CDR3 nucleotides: TGTGCCAGCAGTTCCCCGAGTGAGGGGTACGAGCAGTACTTC. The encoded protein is CASSSPSEGYEQYF.

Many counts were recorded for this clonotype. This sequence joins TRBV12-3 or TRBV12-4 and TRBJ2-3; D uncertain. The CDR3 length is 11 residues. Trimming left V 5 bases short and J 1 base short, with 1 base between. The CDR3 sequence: CASSRTDTQYF. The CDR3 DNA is TGTGCCAGCAGTCGCACAGATACGCAGTATTTT.

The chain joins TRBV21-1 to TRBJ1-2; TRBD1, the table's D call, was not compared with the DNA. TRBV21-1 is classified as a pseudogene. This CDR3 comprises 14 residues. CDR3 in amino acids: CASSFPAEEYGYTF. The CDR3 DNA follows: TGTGCCAGCAGCTTCCCTGCGGAGGAGTATGGCTACACCTTC.

The CDR3 DNA reads TGTGCCAGCAGTACCCTGGACAGGGCTAATGAGCAGTTCTTC. Encoded protein: CASSTLDRANEQFF. The chain employs TRBV27 and TRBJ2-1; TRBD1 matches at 8 bases. Germline CDR1 and CDR2: MNHEY and SMNVEV (reference sequence). The V gene end was trimmed by 5 bases and the J gene end by 7 bases; junction bases not matched to a gene: 7. The CDR3 totals 14 residues.

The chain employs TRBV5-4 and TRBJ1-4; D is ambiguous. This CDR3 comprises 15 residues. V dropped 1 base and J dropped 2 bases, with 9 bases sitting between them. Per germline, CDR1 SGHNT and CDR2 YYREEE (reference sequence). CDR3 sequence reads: CASSLIGQTNEKLFF. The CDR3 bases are TGTGCCAGCAGCTTGATTGGGCAGACTAATGAAAAACTGTTTTTT.

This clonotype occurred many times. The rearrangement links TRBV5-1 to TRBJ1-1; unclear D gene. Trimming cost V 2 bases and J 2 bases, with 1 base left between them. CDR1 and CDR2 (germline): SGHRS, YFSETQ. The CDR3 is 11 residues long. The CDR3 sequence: CASSFNTEAFF. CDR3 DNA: TGCGCCAGCAGCTTTAACACTGAAGCTTTCTTT.

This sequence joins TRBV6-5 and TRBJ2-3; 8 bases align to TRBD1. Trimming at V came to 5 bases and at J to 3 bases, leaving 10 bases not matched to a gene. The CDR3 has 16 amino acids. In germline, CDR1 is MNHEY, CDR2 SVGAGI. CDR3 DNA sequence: TGTGCCAGCAGTAACGCAGGGGGCCTAATTACAGATACGCAGTATTTT. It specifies CASSNAGGLITDTQYF.

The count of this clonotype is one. CDR3 sequence: CASSSLAERGRETQYF. The DNA for the CDR3 is TGTGCCAGCAGTTCCCTCGCCGAGCGGGGGCGGGAGACCCAGTACTTC. This chain connects TRBV6-2 or TRBV6-3 to TRBJ2-5, with 8 positions matching TRBD2. Germline V gives CDR1 MNHEY, CDR2 SVGEGT. The junction had 12 bases not matched to a gene; V was cut back by 4 bases and J by 5 bases. This CDR3 is 16 amino acids long.